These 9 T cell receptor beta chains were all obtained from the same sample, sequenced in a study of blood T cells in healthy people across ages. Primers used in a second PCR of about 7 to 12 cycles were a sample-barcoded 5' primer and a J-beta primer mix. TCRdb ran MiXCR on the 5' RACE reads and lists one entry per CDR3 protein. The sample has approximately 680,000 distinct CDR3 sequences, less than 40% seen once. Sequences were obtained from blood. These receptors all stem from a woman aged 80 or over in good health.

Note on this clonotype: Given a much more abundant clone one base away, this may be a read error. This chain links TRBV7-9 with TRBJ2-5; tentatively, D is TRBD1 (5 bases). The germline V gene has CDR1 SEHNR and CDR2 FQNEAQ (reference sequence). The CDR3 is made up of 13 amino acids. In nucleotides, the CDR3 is TGTGCCAGCACCTTAGGGGATTACAATGAGCAGTACTTC. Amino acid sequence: CASTLGDYNEQYF.

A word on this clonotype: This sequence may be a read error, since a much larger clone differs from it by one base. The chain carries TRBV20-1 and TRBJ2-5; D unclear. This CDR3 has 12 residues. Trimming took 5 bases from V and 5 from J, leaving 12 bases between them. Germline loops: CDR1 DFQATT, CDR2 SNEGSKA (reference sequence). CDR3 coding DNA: TGCAGTGCTGGATACCTTGGGGAGACCCAGTACTTC. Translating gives CSAGYLGETQYF.

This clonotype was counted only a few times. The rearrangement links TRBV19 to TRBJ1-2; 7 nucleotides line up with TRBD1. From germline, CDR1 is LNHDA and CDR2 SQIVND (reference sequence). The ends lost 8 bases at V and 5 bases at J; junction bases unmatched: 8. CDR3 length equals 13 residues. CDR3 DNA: TGTGCCAGTCGTGACCGGGACAGATATGGCTACACCTTC. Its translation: CASRDRDRYGYTF.

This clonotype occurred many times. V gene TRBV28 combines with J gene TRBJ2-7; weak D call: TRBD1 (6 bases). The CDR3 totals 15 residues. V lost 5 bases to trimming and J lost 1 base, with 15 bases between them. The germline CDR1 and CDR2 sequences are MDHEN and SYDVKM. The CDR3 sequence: CASSPTGSKSYEQYF. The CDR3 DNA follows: TGTGCCAGCAGTCCAACAGGGTCCAAATCCTACGAGCAGTACTTC.

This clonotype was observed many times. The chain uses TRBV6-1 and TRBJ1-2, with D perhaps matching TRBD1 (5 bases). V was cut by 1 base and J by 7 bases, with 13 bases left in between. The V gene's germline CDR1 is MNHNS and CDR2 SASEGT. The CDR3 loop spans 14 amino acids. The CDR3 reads CASSEGGQGSGYTF. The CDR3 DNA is TGTGCCAGCAGTGAAGGAGGCCAGGGCTCTGGCTACACCTTC.

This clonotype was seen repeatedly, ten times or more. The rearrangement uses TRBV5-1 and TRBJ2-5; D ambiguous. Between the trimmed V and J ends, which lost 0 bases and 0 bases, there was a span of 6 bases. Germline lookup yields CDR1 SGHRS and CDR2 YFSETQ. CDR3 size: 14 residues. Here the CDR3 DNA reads TGCGCCAGCAGCTTGGCCGGGTACCAAGAGACCCAGTACTTC. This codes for CASSLAGYQETQYF.

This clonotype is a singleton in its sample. For the CDR3, the DNA is TGTGCCAGTAGTATAATGCGGTGGCCTGGGGCCAACGTCCTGACTTTC. It yields the protein CASSIMRWPGANVLTF. The V call is TRBV19, the J call TRBJ2-6; no firm D call. This CDR3 is built from 16 residues. V lost 2 bases and J lost 2, with 10 bases in between. The germline gives CDR1 LNHDA, CDR2 SQIVND (reference sequence).

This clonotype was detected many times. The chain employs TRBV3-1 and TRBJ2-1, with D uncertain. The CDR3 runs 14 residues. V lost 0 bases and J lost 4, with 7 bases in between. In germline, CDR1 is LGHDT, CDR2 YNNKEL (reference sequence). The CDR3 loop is CASSQDPYYNEQFF. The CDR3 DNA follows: TGTGCCAGCAGCCAAGACCCCTATTACAATGAGCAGTTCTTC.

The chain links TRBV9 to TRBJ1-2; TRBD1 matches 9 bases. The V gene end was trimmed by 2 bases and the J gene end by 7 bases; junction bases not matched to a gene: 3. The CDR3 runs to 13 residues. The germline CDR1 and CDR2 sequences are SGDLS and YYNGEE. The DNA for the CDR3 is TGTGCCAGCAGCGTGACAGGGGGTGTTGGCTACACCTTC. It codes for CASSVTGGVGYTF.